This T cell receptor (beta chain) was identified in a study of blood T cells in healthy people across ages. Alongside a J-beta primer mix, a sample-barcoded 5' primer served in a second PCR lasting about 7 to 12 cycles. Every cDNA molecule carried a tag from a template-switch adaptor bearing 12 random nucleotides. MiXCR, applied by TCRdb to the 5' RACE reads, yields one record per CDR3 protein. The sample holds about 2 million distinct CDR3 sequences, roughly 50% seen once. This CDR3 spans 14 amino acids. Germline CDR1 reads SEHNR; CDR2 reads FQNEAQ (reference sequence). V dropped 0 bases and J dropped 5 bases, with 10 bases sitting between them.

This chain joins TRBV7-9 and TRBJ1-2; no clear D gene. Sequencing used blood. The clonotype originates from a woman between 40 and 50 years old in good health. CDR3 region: CASSLAMAAYGYTF. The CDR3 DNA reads TGTGCCAGCAGCTTAGCGATGGCGGCTTATGGCTACACCTTC.